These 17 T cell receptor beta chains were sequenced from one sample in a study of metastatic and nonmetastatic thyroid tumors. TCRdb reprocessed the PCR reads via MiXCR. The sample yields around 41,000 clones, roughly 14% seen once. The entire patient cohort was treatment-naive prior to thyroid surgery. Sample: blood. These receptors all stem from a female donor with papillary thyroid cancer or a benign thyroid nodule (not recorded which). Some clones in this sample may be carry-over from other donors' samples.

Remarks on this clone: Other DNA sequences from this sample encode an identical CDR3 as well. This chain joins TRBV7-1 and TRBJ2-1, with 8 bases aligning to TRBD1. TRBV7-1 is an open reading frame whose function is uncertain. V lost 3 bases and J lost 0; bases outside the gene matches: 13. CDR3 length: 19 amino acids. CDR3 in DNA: TGTGCCAGCAGCTCCCCCCGCGTGGACAGGGCAGGCTCCTACAATGAGCAGTTCTTC. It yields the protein CASSSPRVDRAGSYNEQFF.

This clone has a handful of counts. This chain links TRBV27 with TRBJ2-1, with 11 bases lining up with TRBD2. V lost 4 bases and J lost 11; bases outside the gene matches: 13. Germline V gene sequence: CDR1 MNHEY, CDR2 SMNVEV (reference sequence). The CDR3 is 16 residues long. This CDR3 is CASSYRLAGGVAQQFF. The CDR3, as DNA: TGTGCCAGCAGTTACCGTCTAGCGGGAGGTGTAGCACAGCAGTTCTTC.

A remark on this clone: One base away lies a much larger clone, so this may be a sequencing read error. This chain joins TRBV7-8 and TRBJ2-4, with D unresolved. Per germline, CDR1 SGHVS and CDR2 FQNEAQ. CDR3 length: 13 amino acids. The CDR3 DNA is TGTGTCAGCAGCTTAAATCCGAAAAACATTCAGTACTTC. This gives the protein CVSSLNPKNIQYF.

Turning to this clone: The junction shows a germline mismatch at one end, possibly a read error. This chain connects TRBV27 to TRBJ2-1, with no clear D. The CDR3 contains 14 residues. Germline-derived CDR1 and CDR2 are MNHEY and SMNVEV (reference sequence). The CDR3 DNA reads TGTGCCTGCAGTTTCCGAAGCTCCTACAATGAGCAGGTCTTC. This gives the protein CACSFRSSYNEQVF.

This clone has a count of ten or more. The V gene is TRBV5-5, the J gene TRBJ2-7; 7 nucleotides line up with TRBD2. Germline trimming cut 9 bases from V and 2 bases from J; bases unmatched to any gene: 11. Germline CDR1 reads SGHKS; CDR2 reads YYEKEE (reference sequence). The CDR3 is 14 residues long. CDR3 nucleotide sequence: TGTGCCACCAAGCTGTGGGGGACTACCTACGAGCAGTACTTC. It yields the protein CATKLWGTTYEQYF.

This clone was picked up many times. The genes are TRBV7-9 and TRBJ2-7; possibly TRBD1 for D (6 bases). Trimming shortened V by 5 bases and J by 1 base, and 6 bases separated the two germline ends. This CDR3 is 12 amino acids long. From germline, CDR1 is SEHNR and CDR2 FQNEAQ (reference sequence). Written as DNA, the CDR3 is TGTGCCAGCAGCACAGGGTCCTACGAGCAGTACTTC. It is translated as CASSTGSYEQYF.

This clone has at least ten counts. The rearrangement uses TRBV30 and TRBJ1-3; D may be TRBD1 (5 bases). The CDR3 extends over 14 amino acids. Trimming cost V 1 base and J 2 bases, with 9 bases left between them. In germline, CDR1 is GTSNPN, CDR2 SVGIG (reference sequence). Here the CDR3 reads CAWSEAGPGNTIYF. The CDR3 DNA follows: TGTGCCTGGAGTGAAGCGGGGCCTGGAAACACCATATATTTT.

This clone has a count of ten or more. CDR3 sequence: CASSPYGLAGINEQFF. The CDR3 nucleotides read TGTGCCAGCAGCCCATACGGACTAGCGGGGATAAATGAGCAGTTCTTC. The chain couples TRBV14 to TRBJ2-1; TRBD2 agrees at 12 bases. There are 16 residues in the CDR3. The V gene's germline CDR1 is SGHDN and CDR2 FVKESK. After removal of 4 bases from V and 7 bases from J, the junction contained 8 bases not matched to a gene.

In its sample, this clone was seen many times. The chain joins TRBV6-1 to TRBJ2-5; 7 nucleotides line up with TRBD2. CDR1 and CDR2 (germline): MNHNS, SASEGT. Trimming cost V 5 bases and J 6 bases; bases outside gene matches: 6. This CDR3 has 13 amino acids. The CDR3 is CASSSPGGQTQYF. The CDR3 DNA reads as TGTGCCAGCAGTTCCCCGGGGGGTCAGACCCAGTACTTC.

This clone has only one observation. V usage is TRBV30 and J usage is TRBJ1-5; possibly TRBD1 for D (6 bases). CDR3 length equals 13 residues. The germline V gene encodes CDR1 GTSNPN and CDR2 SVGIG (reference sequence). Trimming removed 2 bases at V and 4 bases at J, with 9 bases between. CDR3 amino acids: CAWSLDRNQPQHF. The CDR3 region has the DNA TGTGCCTGGAGTCTGGACAGAAATCAGCCCCAGCATTTT. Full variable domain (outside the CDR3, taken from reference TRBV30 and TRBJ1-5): SQTIHQWPATLVQPVGSPLSLECTVEGTSNPNLYWYRQAAGRGLQLLFYSVGIGQISSEVPQNLSASRPQDRQFILSSKKLLLSDSGFYLCAWSLDRNQPQHFGDGTRLSIL.

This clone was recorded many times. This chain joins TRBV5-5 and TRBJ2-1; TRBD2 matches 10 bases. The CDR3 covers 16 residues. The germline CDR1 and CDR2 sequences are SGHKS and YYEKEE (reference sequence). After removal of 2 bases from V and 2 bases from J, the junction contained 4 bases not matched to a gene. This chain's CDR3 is CASSLWTSGAYNEQFF. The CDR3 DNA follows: TGTGCCAGCAGCTTATGGACTAGCGGAGCCTACAATGAGCAGTTCTTC. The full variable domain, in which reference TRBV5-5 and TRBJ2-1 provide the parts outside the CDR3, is DAGVTQSPTHLIKTRGQQVTLRCSPISGHKSVSWYQQVLGQGPQFIFQYYEKEERGRGNFPDRFSARQFPNYSSELNVNALLLGDSALYLCASSLWTSGAYNEQFFGPGTRLTVL.

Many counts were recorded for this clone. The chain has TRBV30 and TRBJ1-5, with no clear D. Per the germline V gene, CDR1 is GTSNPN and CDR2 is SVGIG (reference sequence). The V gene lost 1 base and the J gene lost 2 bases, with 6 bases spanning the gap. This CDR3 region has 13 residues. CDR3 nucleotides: TGTGCCTGGAGTGCGGCCGGCAATCAGCCCCAGCATTTT. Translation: CAWSAAGNQPQHF.

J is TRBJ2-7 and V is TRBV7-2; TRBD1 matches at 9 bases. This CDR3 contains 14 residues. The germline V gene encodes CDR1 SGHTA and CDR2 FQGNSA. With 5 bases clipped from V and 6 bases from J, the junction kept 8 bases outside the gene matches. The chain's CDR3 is CASSPGTGSFEQYF. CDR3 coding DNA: TGTGCCAGCAGCCCTGGGACAGGGTCTTTCGAGCAGTACTTC. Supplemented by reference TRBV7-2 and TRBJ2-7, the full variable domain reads GAGVSQSPSNKVTEKGKDVELRCDPISGHTALYWYRQSLGQGLEFLIYFQGNSAPDKSGLPSDRFSAERTGGSVSTLTIQRTQQEDSAVYLCASSPGTGSFEQYFGPGTRLTVT.

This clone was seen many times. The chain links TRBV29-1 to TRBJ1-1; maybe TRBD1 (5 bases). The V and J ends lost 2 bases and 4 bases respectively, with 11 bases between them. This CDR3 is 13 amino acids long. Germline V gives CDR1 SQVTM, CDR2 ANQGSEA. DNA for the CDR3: TGCAGCGTTGAAAGGGCGCAGGGCACTGAAGCTTTCTTT. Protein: CSVERAQGTEAFF.

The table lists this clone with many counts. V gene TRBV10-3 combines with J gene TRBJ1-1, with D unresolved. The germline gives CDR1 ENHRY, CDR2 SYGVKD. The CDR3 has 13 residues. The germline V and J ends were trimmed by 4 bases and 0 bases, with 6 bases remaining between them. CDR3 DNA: TGTGCCATCAGTGCGCGTCTGAACACTGAAGCTTTCTTT. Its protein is CAISARLNTEAFF.

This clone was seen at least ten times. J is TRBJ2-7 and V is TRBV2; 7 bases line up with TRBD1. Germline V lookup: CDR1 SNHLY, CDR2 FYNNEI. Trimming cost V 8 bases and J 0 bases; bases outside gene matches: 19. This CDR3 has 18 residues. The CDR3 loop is CASSFGDTKGGSSYEQYF. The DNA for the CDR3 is TGTGCCAGCTCCTTCGGTGATACGAAAGGGGGCTCCTCCTACGAGCAGTACTTC.

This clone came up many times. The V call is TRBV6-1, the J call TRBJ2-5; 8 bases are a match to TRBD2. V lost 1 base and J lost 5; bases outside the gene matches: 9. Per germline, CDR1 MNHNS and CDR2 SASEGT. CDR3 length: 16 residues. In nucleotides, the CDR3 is TGTGCCAGCAGTGAAGGTCCGGGACTAGTGGGGGAGACCCAGTACTTC. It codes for CASSEGPGLVGETQYF.